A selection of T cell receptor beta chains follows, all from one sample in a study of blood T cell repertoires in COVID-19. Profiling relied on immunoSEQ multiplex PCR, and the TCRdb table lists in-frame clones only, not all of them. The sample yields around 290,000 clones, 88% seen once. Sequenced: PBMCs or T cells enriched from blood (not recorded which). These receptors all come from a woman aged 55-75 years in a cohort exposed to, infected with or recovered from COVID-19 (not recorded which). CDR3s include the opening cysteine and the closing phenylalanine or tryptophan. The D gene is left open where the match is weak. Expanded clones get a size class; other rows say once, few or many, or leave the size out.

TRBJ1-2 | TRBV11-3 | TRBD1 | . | CASIPPGQGHGYTF | TGTGCCAGCATCCCTCCGGGACAGGGCCATGGCTACACCTTC
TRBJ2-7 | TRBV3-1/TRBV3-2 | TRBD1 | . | CASSQDGDRRRKTYEQYF | TGTGCCAGCAGCCAAGATGGGGACAGGAGGCGAAAAACCTACGAGCAGTACTTC
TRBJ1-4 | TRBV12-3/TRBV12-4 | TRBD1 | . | CASTDRATGKLFF | TGTGCCAGCACCGACAGGGCGACGGGAAAACTGTTTTTT
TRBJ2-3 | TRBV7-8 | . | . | CASSQAGPSTDTQYF | TGTGCCAGCAGCCAGGCAGGGCCAAGCACAGATACGCAGTATTTT
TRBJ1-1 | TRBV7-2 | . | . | CASSPRRTQNTEAFF | TGTGCCAGCAGCCCGAGGCGAACACAGAACACTGAAGCTTTCTTT
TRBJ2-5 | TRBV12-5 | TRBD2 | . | CASGSPRERESQETQYF | TGTGCTAGTGGTTCCCCCCGCGAGCGGGAGAGCCAAGAGACCCAGTACTTC
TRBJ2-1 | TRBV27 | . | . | CASSLNGDANEQFF | TGTGCCAGCAGTTTAAACGGAGATGCCAATGAGCAGTTCTTC
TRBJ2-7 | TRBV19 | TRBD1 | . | CASALQRTGVYEQYF | TGTGCCAGTGCCTTACAGCGGACAGGGGTGTACGAGCAGTACTTC
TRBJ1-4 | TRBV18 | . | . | CASSPPSTNEKLFF | TGTGCCAGCTCACCACCCTCAACTAATGAAAAACTGTTTTTT
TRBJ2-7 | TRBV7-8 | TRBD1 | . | CASSNQGTGWAYEQYF | TGTGCCAGCAGCAACCAGGGGACAGGGTGGGCCTACGAGCAGTACTTC
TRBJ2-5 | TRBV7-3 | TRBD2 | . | CASSLRPAGMGQETQYF | TGTGCCAGCAGCCTCCGACCAGCGGGGATGGGGCAAGAGACCCAGTACTTC
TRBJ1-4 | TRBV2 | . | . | CASKPGRADEKLFF | TGTGCCAGCAAACCTGGCAGGGCGGATGAAAAACTGTTTTTT
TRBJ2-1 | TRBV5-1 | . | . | CASSLSLTGPSSYNEQFF | TGCGCCAGCAGCCTCTCACTCACTGGCCCTAGCTCCTACAATGAGCAGTTCTTC
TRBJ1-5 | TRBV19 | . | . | CASSIDRGFSYQPQHF | TGTGCCAGTAGTATAGATCGTGGCTTTTCCTATCAGCCCCAGCATTTT
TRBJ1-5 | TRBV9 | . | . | CASSVGGPNQPQHF | TGTGCCAGCAGCGTAGGGGGGCCCAATCAGCCCCAGCATTTT
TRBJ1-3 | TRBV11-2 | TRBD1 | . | CASSPGTGGSGNTIYF | TGTGCCAGCAGCCCCGGGACAGGGGGCTCTGGAAACACCATATATTTT
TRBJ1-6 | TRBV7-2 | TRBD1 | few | CASSLVGSGQPAQSPLHF | TGTGCCAGCAGCTTAGTAGGTTCGGGACAGCCGGCTCAATCACCCCTCCACTTT
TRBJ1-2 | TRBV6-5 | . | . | CASSYGAGFGGYTF | TGTGCCAGCAGTTACGGGGCAGGGTTTGGGGGCTACACCTTC
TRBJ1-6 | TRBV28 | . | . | CASIPGGGFAYNSPLHF | TGTGCCAGCATTCCCGGGGGAGGGTTTGCCTATAATTCACCCCTCCACTTT
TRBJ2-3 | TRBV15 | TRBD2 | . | CATSSPRSGSDTQYF | TGTGCCACCAGCAGCCCAAGGAGCGGGAGCGATACGCAGTATTTT
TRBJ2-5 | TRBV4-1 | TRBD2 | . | CASSRLAGGDETQYF | TGCGCCAGCAGCCGACTAGCGGGAGGGGATGAGACCCAGTACTTC
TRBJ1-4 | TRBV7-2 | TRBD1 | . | CASSSYRGGEKLFF | TGTGCCAGCAGCTCTTACAGGGGAGGTGAAAAACTGTTTTTT
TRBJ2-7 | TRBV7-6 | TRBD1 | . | CASSRDRGAYEQYF | TGTGCCAGCAGCCGGGACAGGGGGGCCTACGAGCAGTACTTC
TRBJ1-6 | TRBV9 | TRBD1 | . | CASSPPGQGSLAPLHF | TGTGCCAGCAGCCCCCCGGGACAGGGGTCTCTGGCACCCCTCCACTTT
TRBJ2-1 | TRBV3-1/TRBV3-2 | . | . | CASSQAKYNEQFF | TGTGCCAGCAGCCAAGCTAAGTACAATGAGCAGTTCTTC
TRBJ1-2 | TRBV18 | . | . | CASSPSSGEGGYTF | TGTGCCAGCTCACCAAGTTCCGGGGAGGGCGGCTACACCTTC
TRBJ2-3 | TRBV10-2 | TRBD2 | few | CASSRGEPDTQYF | TGCGCCAGCAGTCGGGGGGAGCCAGATACGCAGTATTTT
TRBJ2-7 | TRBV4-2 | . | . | CASSQGNGGDYEQYF | TGTGCCAGCAGCCAAGGGAACGGGGGAGACTACGAGCAGTACTTC
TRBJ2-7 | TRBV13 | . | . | CASTPREWRKYEQYF | TGTGCCAGCACCCCTAGGGAGTGGAGGAAGTACGAGCAGTACTTC
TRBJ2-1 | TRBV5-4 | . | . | CASSPQPRLLASPYNEQFF | TGTGCCAGCAGCCCACAACCCAGGCTTCTAGCGAGTCCTTACAATGAGCAGTTCTTC
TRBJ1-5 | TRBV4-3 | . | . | CASSQDRNQPQHF | TGCGCCAGCAGCCAAGACAGGAATCAGCCCCAGCATTTT
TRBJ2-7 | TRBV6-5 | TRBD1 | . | CASSLSQGVTYEQYF | TGTGCCAGCAGTTTATCACAGGGGGTTACCTACGAGCAGTACTTC
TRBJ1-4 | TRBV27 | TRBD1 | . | CASRGAGTGREKLFF | TGTGCCAGCAGGGGCGCCGGGACAGGGCGTGAAAAACTGTTTTTT
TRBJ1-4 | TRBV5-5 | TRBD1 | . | CASSFTGGFEKLFF | TGTGCCAGCAGCTTTACAGGGGGCTTCGAAAAACTGTTTTTT
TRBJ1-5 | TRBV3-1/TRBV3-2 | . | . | CASSLTGPNQPQHF | TGTGCCAGCAGCCTTACAGGGCCGAATCAGCCCCAGCATTTT
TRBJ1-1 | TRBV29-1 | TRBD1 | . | CSVRDRVANTEAFF | TGCAGCGTTCGGGACAGGGTGGCGAACACTGAAGCTTTCTTT
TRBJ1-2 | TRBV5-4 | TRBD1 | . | CASSGAGQGVHGYTF | TGTGCCAGCAGCGGAGCGGGACAGGGAGTACATGGCTACACCTTC
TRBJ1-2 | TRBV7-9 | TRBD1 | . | CASSGVDREDYGYTF | TGTGCCAGCAGCGGGGTGGACAGGGAAGACTATGGCTACACCTTC
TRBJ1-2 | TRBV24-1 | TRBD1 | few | CATSGNRGTNYGYTF | TGTGCCACCAGTGGCAACAGGGGGACAAACTATGGCTACACCTTC
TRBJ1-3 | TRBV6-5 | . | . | CASSAVSSGNTIYF | TGTGCCAGCAGCGCCGTGAGCTCTGGAAACACCATATATTTT
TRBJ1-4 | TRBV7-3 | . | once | CASSRGGSEKLFF | TGTGCCAGCAGCCGCGGGGGGAGCGAAAAACTGTTTTTT
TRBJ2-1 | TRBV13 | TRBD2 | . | CASIMRGSHNEQFF | TGTGCCAGCATAATGCGGGGGTCCCACAATGAGCAGTTCTTC
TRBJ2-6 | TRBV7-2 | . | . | CASSRRGAGANVLTF | TGTGCCAGCAGCCGCAGGGGTGCTGGGGCCAACGTCCTGACTTTC
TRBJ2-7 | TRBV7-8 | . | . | CASSRVASYEQYF | TGTGCCAGCAGCCGAGTAGCCTCATACGAGCAGTACTTC
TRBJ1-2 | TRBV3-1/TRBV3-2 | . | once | CASSWGDGYTF | TGTGCCAGCAGCTGGGGCGATGGCTACACCTTC
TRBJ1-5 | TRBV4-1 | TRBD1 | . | CASSLKEGTEGNQPQHF | TGCGCCAGCAGCCTTAAAGAAGGGACAGAGGGTAATCAGCCCCAGCATTTT
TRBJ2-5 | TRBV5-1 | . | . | CASSFGAGQETQYF | TGCGCCAGCAGCTTTGGAGCGGGCCAAGAGACCCAGTACTTC
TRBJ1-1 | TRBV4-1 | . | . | CASSQGPVLNTEAFF | TGCGCCAGCAGCCAAGGCCCGGTGTTGAACACTGAAGCTTTCTTT
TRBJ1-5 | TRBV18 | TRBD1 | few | CASSEIQGVGNQPQHF | TGTGCCAGCTCCGAAATACAGGGGGTAGGCAATCAGCCCCAGCATTTT